The text below deals with one T cell receptor (beta chain). An input of about 0.45 to 1 ug of RNA was subjected to reverse transcription using random hexamers. Multiplex PCR with immunoSEQ amplified the TCR beta CDR3 across 54 Vbeta and 13 Jbeta. From the immunoSEQ multiplex PCR reads, TCRdb called clonotypes with MiXCR, one entry per CDR3 protein. The sample records 150,000 to 250,000 distinct CDR3 sequences, roughly 96% being singletons. This specimen belongs to a study of CD8 T cells in Susac syndrome. Germline V CDR1 and CDR2: MGHDK, SYGVNS. The V and J ends lost 0 bases and 5 bases respectively, with 15 bases between them. This CDR3 region has 16 residues. Sequencing of TCR beta drew on CD8+ and CD4+ T cells from blood.

This clonotype was obtained from a human donor with multiple sclerosis. Sample: CD4+ T cells from PBMCs. The rearrangement uses TRBV25-1 and TRBJ2-3; D may be TRBD1 (6 bases). The CDR3 reads CASSEYGRGTEDTQYF. Here the CDR3 DNA reads TGTGCCAGCAGTGAATACGGCAGGGGAACAGAAGATACGCAGTATTTT.